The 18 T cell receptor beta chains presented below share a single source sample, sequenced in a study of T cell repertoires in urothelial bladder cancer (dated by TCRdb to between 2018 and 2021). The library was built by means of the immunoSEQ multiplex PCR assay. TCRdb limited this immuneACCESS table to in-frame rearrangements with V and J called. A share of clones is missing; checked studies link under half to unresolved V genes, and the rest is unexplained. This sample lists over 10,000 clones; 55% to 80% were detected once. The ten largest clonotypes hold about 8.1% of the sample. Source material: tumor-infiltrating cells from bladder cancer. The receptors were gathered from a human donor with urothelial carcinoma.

CDR3 region: CAWSVRFGPSNQPQHF. In DNA, the CDR3 is TGTGCCTGGAGTGTAAGGTTCGGACCAAGCAATCAGCCCCAGCATTTT. This rearrangement joins TRBV30 to TRBJ1-5; D remains unclear. The germline V and J ends were trimmed by 0 bases and 1 base, with 13 bases remaining between them. Germline-derived CDR1 and CDR2 are GTSNPN and SVGIG (reference sequence). The CDR3 extends over 16 amino acids.

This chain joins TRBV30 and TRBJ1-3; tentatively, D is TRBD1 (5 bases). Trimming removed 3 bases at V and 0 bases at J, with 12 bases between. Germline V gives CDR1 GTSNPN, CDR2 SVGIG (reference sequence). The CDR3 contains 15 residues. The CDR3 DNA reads TGTGCCTGGAGACCCGGGGCCTCCTCTGGAAACACCATATATTTT. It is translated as CAWRPGASSGNTIYF.

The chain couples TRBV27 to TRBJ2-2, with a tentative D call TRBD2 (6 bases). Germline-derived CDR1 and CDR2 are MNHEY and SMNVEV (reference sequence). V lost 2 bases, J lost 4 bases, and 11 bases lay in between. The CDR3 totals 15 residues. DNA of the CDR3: TGTGCCAGCAGTTTAGGGGGGAGGCCCACCGGGGAGCTGTTTTTT. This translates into CASSLGGRPTGELFF.

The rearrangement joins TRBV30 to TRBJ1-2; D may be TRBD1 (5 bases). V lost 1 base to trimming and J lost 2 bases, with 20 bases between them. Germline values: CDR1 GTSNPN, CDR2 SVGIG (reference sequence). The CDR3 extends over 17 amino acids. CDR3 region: CAWSAISGEVANYGYTF. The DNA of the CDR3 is TGTGCCTGGAGTGCCATCTCGGGGGAGGTCGCCAACTATGGCTACACCTTC. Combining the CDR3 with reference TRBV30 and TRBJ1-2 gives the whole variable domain SQTIHQWPATLVQPVGSPLSLECTVEGTSNPNLYWYRQAAGRGLQLLFYSVGIGQISSEVPQNLSASRPQDRQFILSSKKLLLSDSGFYLCAWSAISGEVANYGYTFGSGTRLTVV.

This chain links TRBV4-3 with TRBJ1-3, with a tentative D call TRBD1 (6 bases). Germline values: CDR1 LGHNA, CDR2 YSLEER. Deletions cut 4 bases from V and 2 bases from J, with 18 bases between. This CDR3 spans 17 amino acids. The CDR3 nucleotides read TGCGCCAGCAGCCTGAGTACTTCACAGGGTCCTGGAAACACCATATATTTT. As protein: CASSLSTSQGPGNTIYF.

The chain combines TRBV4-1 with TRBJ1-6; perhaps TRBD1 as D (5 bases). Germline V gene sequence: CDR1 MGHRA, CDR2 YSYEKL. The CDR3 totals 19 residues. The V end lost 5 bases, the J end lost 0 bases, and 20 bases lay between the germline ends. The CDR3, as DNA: TGCGCCAGCAGCTCGGGTGGGGCAGCCACTACCTCCTATAATTCACCCCTCCACTTT. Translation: CASSSGGAATTSYNSPLHF.

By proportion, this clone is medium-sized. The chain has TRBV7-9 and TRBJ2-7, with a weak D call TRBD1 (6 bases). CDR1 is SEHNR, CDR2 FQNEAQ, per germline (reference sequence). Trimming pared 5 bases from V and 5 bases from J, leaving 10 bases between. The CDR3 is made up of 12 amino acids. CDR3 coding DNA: TGTGCCAGCAGCCAAAGGGACAACGAGCAGTACTTC. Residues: CASSQRDNEQYF.

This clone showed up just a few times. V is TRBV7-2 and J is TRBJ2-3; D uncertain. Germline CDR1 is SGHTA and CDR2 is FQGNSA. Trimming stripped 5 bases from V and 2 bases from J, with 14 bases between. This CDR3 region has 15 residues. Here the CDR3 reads CASSPTTPSTDTQYF. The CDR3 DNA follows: TGTGCCAGCAGCCCTACTACCCCCTCCACAGATACGCAGTATTTT.

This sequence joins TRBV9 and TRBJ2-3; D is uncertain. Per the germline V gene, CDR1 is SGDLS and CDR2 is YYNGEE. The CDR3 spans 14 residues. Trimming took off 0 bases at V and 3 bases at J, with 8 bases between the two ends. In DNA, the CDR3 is TGTGCCAGCAGCGTAGTTGAAGGGACAGATACGCAGTATTTT. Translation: CASSVVEGTDTQYF.

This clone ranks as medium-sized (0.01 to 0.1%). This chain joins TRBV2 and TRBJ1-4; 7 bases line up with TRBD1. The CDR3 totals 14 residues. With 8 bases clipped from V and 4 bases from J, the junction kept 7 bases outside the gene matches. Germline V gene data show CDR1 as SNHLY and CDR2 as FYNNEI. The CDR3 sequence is CASQTGRGNEKLFF. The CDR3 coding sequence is TGTGCCAGCCAGACAGGGCGGGGTAATGAAAAACTGTTTTTT.

The CDR3 protein is CASSRTGNRWNTIYF. The DNA of the CDR3 is TGTGCCAGCAGCCGAACAGGGAATCGCTGGAACACCATATATTTT. The rearrangement links TRBV7-9 to TRBJ1-3; a weak D match, TRBD1 (6 bases). Looked up from germline, CDR1 is SEHNR and CDR2 is FQNEAQ (reference sequence). Between the trimmed V and J ends, which lost 5 bases and 7 bases, there was a span of 18 bases. The length of the CDR3 is 15 residues.

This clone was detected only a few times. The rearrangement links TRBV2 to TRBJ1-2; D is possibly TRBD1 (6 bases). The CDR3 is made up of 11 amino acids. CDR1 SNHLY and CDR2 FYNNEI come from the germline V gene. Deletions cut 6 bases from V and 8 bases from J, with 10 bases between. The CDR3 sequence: CASRSGAGYTF. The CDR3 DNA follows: TGTGCCAGCAGATCAGGGGCCGGCTACACCTTC.

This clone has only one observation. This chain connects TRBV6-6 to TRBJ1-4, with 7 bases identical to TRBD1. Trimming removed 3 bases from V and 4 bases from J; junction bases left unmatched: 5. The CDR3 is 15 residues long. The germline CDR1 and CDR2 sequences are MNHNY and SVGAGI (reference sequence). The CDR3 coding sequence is TGTGCCAGCAGTTATAGTGACAGGGTTAATGAAAAACTGTTTTTT. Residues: CASSYSDRVNEKLFF.

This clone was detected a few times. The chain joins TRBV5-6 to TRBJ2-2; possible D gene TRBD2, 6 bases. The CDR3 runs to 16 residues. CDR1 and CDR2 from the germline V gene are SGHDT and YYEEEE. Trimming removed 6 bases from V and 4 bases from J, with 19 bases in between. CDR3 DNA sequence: TGTGCCAGCATCCGGAGGGCTAGCGCCGGCACCGGGGAGCTGTTTTTT. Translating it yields CASIRRASAGTGELFF. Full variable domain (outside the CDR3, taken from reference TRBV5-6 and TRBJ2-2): DAGVTQSPTHLIKTRGQQVTLRCSPKSGHDTVSWYQQALGQGPQFIFQYYEEEERQRGNFPDRFSGHQFPNYSSELNVNALLLGDSALYLCASIRRASAGTGELFFGEGSRLTVL.

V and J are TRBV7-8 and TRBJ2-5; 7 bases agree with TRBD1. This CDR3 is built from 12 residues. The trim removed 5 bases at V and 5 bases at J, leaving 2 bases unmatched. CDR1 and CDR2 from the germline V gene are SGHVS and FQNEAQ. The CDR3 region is CASSTRGETQYF. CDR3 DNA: TGTGCCAGCAGCACCAGGGGGGAGACCCAGTACTTC.

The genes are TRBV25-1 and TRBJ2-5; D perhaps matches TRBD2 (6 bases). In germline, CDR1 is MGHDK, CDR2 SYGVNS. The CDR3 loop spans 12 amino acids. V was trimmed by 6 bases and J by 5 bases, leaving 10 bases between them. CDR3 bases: TGTGCCAGCAGCCGGGGGACGGAGACCCAGTACTTC. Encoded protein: CASSRGTETQYF.

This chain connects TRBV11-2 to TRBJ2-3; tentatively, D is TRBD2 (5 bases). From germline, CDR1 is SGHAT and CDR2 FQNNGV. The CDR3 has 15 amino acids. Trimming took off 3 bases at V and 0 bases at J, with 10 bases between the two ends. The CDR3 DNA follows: TGTGCCAGCAGCTTCGAGGGTAAGAGCACAGATACGCAGTATTTT. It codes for CASSFEGKSTDTQYF.

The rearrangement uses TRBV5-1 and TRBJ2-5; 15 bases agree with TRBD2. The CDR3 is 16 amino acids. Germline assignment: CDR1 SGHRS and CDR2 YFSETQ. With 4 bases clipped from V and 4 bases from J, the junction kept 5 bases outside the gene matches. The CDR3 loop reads CASSLGLAGGRETQYF. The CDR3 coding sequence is TGCGCCAGCAGCCTTGGACTAGCGGGGGGGCGAGAGACCCAGTACTTC.